This is a list of T cell receptor beta chains from one sample in a study of T cells after yellow fever vaccination. TCRdb redid the calling of the 5' RACE reads with MiXCR, one entry per CDR3 protein. The sample holds a few hundred thousand distinct CDR3 sequences; under 3.5% are singletons and the top ten take approximately 3.5%. The sequences come from CD4+ T cells sorted from PBMCs, collected 10 days after the yellow fever booster vaccination. The source of these receptors is a man between 18 and 29 years old who received the YFV17D yellow fever vaccine. The CDR3 runs from the conserved cysteine through the conserved F or W. The order of the fields is clone size, CDR3 length, D gene, V gene, J gene, CDR3 DNA, CDR3 protein. A D gene is named only where the DNA matches it firmly. Size is stated for part of the rows, as once, few or many counts, or as a class when the clone is expanded.

clone_size: many
cdr3_length: 13
d_call: -
v_call: TRBV6-5
j_call: TRBJ1-4
cdr3_nt: TGTGCCAGCAGTCCCTTCACGAGTGAAAAACTGTTTTTT
cdr3_aa: CASSPFTSEKLFF

clone_size: -
cdr3_length: 17
d_call: TRBD1
v_call: TRBV5-1
j_call: TRBJ2-4
cdr3_nt: TGCGCCAGCACGTTAACAGGGGGACCGCTAGCCAAAAACATTCAGTACTTC
cdr3_aa: CASTLTGGPLAKNIQYF

clone_size: many
cdr3_length: 16
d_call: -
v_call: TRBV20-1
j_call: TRBJ2-5
cdr3_nt: TGCAGTGCTAGAGAAGTAGCGATAGCGGCTTCCAGGACCCAGTACTTC
cdr3_aa: CSAREVAIAASRTQYF

clone_size: many
cdr3_length: 15
d_call: -
v_call: TRBV4-3
j_call: TRBJ2-5
cdr3_nt: TGCGCCAGCAGCCAAGATTCCGCCAGCTCGGGGACCCAGTACTTC
cdr3_aa: CASSQDSASSGTQYF

clone_size: many
cdr3_length: 12
d_call: -
v_call: TRBV7-9
j_call: TRBJ2-7
cdr3_nt: TGTGCCAGCAGCCCGGGACGCTACGAGCAGTACTTC
cdr3_aa: CASSPGRYEQYF

clone_size: few
cdr3_length: 14
d_call: -
v_call: TRBV11-2
j_call: TRBJ2-7
cdr3_nt: TGTGCCAGCAGCTCGCCTGGGGGGTTCTACGAGCAGTACTTC
cdr3_aa: CASSSPGGFYEQYF

clone_size: many
cdr3_length: 16
d_call: -
v_call: TRBV4-2
j_call: TRBJ1-5
cdr3_nt: TGTGCCAGCAGCCAAGGAGGCGTGGCAGGGGCTCAGCCCCAGCATTTT
cdr3_aa: CASSQGGVAGAQPQHF

clone_size: many
cdr3_length: 14
d_call: -
v_call: TRBV7-2
j_call: TRBJ2-3
cdr3_nt: TGTGCCAGCAGCCAAACCGGACAGAGAGATACGCAGTATTTT
cdr3_aa: CASSQTGQRDTQYF

clone_size: many
cdr3_length: 13
d_call: -
v_call: TRBV7-2
j_call: TRBJ2-3
cdr3_nt: TGTGCCAGCAGCTTGGTACTCCCAGATACGCAGTATTTT
cdr3_aa: CASSLVLPDTQYF

clone_size: -
cdr3_length: 19
d_call: TRBD2
v_call: TRBV5-1
j_call: TRBJ2-3
cdr3_nt: TGCGCCAGCAGCCACCGCTCGGCCACTAGCGGGGGACTCACAGATACGCAGTATTTT
cdr3_aa: CASSHRSATSGGLTDTQYF

clone_size: few
cdr3_length: 14
d_call: -
v_call: TRBV5-5
j_call: TRBJ2-3
cdr3_nt: TGTGCCAGCAGCTTCTTCAGGGCCACAGATACGCAGTATTTT
cdr3_aa: CASSFFRATDTQYF

clone_size: many
cdr3_length: 16
d_call: TRBD1
v_call: TRBV20-1
j_call: TRBJ1-5
cdr3_nt: TGCAGTGCTCGGGTCCCGGGACAGGGCTGGAGTCAGCCCCAGCATTTT
cdr3_aa: CSARVPGQGWSQPQHF

clone_size: many
cdr3_length: 14
d_call: -
v_call: TRBV12-3/TRBV12-4
j_call: TRBJ2-5
cdr3_nt: TGTGCCAGCAGTTACCCAGGGGTCCAAGAGACCCAGTACTTC
cdr3_aa: CASSYPGVQETQYF

clone_size: few
cdr3_length: 15
d_call: TRBD1
v_call: TRBV11-2
j_call: TRBJ2-3
cdr3_nt: TGTGCCAGCAGCTTAGGGGACAGGGGGCGAGATACGCAGTATTTT
cdr3_aa: CASSLGDRGRDTQYF

clone_size: many
cdr3_length: 14
d_call: TRBD1
v_call: TRBV7-6
j_call: TRBJ2-5
cdr3_nt: TGTGCCAGCAGCTGGGGGACAGGGAGAGAGACCCAGTACTTC
cdr3_aa: CASSWGTGRETQYF

clone_size: many
cdr3_length: 17
d_call: TRBD1
v_call: TRBV28
j_call: TRBJ1-5
cdr3_nt: TGTGCCAGCAGTTTAGCAGGGGGTGATACCTTAAATCAGCCCCAGCATTTT
cdr3_aa: CASSLAGGDTLNQPQHF

clone_size: -
cdr3_length: 13
d_call: -
v_call: TRBV29-1
j_call: TRBJ1-2
cdr3_nt: TGCAGCGTTGCCGTCAACTTCTACTATGGCTACACCTTC
cdr3_aa: CSVAVNFYYGYTF

clone_size: few
cdr3_length: 18
d_call: -
v_call: TRBV7-3
j_call: TRBJ2-6
cdr3_nt: TGTGCCAGCAGCCCCCAAGGGTCCCCACTCTCTGGGGCCAACGTCCTGACTTTC
cdr3_aa: CASSPQGSPLSGANVLTF

clone_size: many
cdr3_length: 18
d_call: TRBD1
v_call: TRBV18
j_call: TRBJ1-4
cdr3_nt: TGTGCCAGCTCACCACCGGGACAGGGAGGGGCAACTAATGAAAAACTGTTTTTT
cdr3_aa: CASSPPGQGGATNEKLFF

clone_size: -
cdr3_length: 14
d_call: -
v_call: TRBV5-5
j_call: TRBJ2-7
cdr3_nt: TGTGCCAGCAGCAACCTGGTTGGGTTCTACGAGCAGTACTTC
cdr3_aa: CASSNLVGFYEQYF

clone_size: few
cdr3_length: 17
d_call: TRBD1
v_call: TRBV7-8
j_call: TRBJ1-1
cdr3_nt: TGTGCCAGCAGCCCACCGACAGGGTCCCTTATGAACACTGAAGCTTTCTTT
cdr3_aa: CASSPPTGSLMNTEAFF

clone_size: many
cdr3_length: 15
d_call: TRBD1
v_call: TRBV5-1
j_call: TRBJ2-7
cdr3_nt: TGCGCCAGCAGCGGACCGGGACAGGGGTTCCACGAGCAGTACTTC
cdr3_aa: CASSGPGQGFHEQYF

clone_size: many
cdr3_length: 15
d_call: TRBD1
v_call: TRBV5-1
j_call: TRBJ1-5
cdr3_nt: TGCGCCAGCAGCTTGGAGGGGGCTGGGAATCAGCCCCAGCATTTT
cdr3_aa: CASSLEGAGNQPQHF

clone_size: many
cdr3_length: 17
d_call: TRBD2
v_call: TRBV7-2
j_call: TRBJ2-5
cdr3_nt: TGTGCCAGCAGCTCCCGCCGAGCGGGGGGGCGGCAAGAGACCCAGTACTTC
cdr3_aa: CASSSRRAGGRQETQYF

clone_size: many
cdr3_length: 15
d_call: TRBD2
v_call: TRBV12-3/TRBV12-4
j_call: TRBJ2-5
cdr3_nt: TGTGCCAGCAGCCCGGGACTAGCGGGGGGAGAGACCCAGTACTTC
cdr3_aa: CASSPGLAGGETQYF

clone_size: few
cdr3_length: 13
d_call: -
v_call: TRBV5-1
j_call: TRBJ2-3
cdr3_nt: TGCGCCAGCAGCGCCAGGCCCGGGGATACGCAGTATTTT
cdr3_aa: CASSARPGDTQYF

clone_size: few
cdr3_length: 16
d_call: -
v_call: TRBV3-1
j_call: TRBJ2-5
cdr3_nt: TGTGCCAGCAGCCAAGTGGGTCGGGTTTACCAAGAGACCCAGTACTTC
cdr3_aa: CASSQVGRVYQETQYF

clone_size: few
cdr3_length: 12
d_call: TRBD1
v_call: TRBV7-6
j_call: TRBJ1-1
cdr3_nt: TGTGCCAGCAGCAATACCAGGGGGGGAGCTTTCTTT
cdr3_aa: CASSNTRGGAFF

clone_size: -
cdr3_length: 13
d_call: -
v_call: TRBV7-3
j_call: TRBJ2-1
cdr3_nt: TGTGCCAGCAGCCCCGCCCCCCGCAATGAGCAGTTCTTC
cdr3_aa: CASSPAPRNEQFF

clone_size: many
cdr3_length: 13
d_call: -
v_call: TRBV7-2
j_call: TRBJ1-2
cdr3_nt: TGTGCCAGCAGCTTAGGGGAGGGAAGAGGCTACACCTTC
cdr3_aa: CASSLGEGRGYTF

clone_size: many
cdr3_length: 9
d_call: TRBD2
v_call: TRBV6-2/TRBV6-3
j_call: TRBJ2-1
cdr3_nt: TGTGCCAGCGGGAGGGGACAGTTCTTC
cdr3_aa: CASGRGQFF

clone_size: -
cdr3_length: 13
d_call: -
v_call: TRBV11-2
j_call: TRBJ1-6
cdr3_nt: TGTGCCAGCAGTACGATGAGCAATTCACCCCTCCACTTT
cdr3_aa: CASSTMSNSPLHF

clone_size: many
cdr3_length: 15
d_call: -
v_call: TRBV4-3
j_call: TRBJ2-5
cdr3_nt: TGCGCCAGCAGCCAAACCGGGACACCGGGAGGGACCCAGTACTTC
cdr3_aa: CASSQTGTPGGTQYF

clone_size: many
cdr3_length: 12
d_call: TRBD1
v_call: TRBV12-3/TRBV12-4
j_call: TRBJ1-2
cdr3_nt: TGTGCCAGCAGGTGGACAGGCTATGGCTACACCTTC
cdr3_aa: CASRWTGYGYTF

clone_size: many
cdr3_length: 17
d_call: TRBD1
v_call: TRBV5-6
j_call: TRBJ1-2
cdr3_nt: TGTGCCAGCAGCGCAACCCGGGACAGGGGTGCTCATGGGGGCTACACCTTC
cdr3_aa: CASSATRDRGAHGGYTF

clone_size: few
cdr3_length: 15
d_call: -
v_call: TRBV7-2
j_call: TRBJ2-3
cdr3_nt: TGTGCCAGCAGCTTAGGACGGACTCGCACAGATACGCAGTATTTT
cdr3_aa: CASSLGRTRTDTQYF

clone_size: many
cdr3_length: 16
d_call: -
v_call: TRBV20-1
j_call: TRBJ1-6
cdr3_nt: TGCAGTGCTAGATCCGGGGCGGGGTATGATAATTCACCCCTCCACTTT
cdr3_aa: CSARSGAGYDNSPLHF

clone_size: many
cdr3_length: 14
d_call: -
v_call: TRBV12-3/TRBV12-4
j_call: TRBJ1-4
cdr3_nt: TGTGCCAGCAGTTTGAGGCAGGGGAATGAAAAACTGTTTTTT
cdr3_aa: CASSLRQGNEKLFF

clone_size: many
cdr3_length: 16
d_call: TRBD1
v_call: TRBV23-1
j_call: TRBJ1-1
cdr3_nt: TGCGCCAGCAGTCAATCGAAGGGACAGGGCCCCACTGAAGCTTTCTTT
cdr3_aa: CASSQSKGQGPTEAFF

clone_size: -
cdr3_length: 14
d_call: -
v_call: TRBV20-1
j_call: TRBJ2-3
cdr3_nt: TGCAGTGCTAGAGATCCCCGAGGCACAGATACGCAGTATTTT
cdr3_aa: CSARDPRGTDTQYF

clone_size: many
cdr3_length: 17
d_call: TRBD2
v_call: TRBV6-2/TRBV6-3
j_call: TRBJ2-3
cdr3_nt: TGTGCCAGCAGTTACCCCCAGACTAGCGGGGGGGCAGATACGCAGTATTTT
cdr3_aa: CASSYPQTSGGADTQYF